This T cell receptor (beta chain) was recovered during a study of CD8+CD57+ T cells in acquired aplastic anemia. Study context: Average DNA yield from sorted CD4+ and CD8+ cells was around 3.2 ug.

Deletions cut 4 bases from V and 7 bases from J, with 13 bases between. This CDR3 contains 14 residues. Germline CDR1 is SGHTA and CDR2 is FQGTGA. Regarding this clonotype: Its target is not known.

TCR beta VDJ and CDR3 profiles were obtained from a genomic DNA template. TCRdb re-derived calls from the reads in MiXCR, one entry per CDR3 protein. This repertoire shows roughly 180,000 distinct CDR3 sequences, 64% found once; its top ten account for 35% to 55%. Findings and caveats of the study: Simpson's diversity of CD8+ cells was not significantly different in patients compared with controls. The same twenty-nine CD8+ CDR3 sequences occurred in patients and in controls.

This TCR came from a human donor with severe aplastic anemia or a healthy control (not recorded which). J is TRBJ2-2 and V is TRBV7-3; possibly TRBD1 for D (7 bases). Sequenced: sorted CD4+, CD8+, or CD8+CD57+ T cells (not recorded which) from PBMCs. CDR3 nucleotide sequence: TGTGCCAGCAGCTCTTACAGGGGAGGCGGGGAGCTGTTTTTT. This sequence encodes CASSSYRGGGELFF.